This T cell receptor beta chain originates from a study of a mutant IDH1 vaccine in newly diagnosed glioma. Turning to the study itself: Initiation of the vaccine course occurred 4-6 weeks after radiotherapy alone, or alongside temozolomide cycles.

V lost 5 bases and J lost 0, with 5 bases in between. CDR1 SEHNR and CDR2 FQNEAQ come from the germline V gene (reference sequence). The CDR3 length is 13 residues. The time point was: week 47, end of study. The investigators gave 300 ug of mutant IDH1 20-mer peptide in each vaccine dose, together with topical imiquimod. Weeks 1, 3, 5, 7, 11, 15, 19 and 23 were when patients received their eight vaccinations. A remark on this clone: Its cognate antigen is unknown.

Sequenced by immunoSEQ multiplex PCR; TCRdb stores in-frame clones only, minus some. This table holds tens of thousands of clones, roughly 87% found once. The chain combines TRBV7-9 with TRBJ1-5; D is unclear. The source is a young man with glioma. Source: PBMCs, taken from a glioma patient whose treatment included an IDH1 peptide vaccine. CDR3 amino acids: CASSPYSNQPQHF. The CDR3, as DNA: TGTGCCAGCAGCCCTTATAGCAATCAGCCCCAGCATTTT.